The clone carrying this T cell receptor beta chain was seen a few times. The sample belongs to a study of spatial heterogeneity in lung cancer. Study in general: Among detected sequences, beta-chain ones consistently exceeded alpha-chain ones in number.

Time point denoted: sample taken at primary tumor resection. Whole RNA was taken from tumor, nontumor lung or frozen PBMC; it was then sequenced unsorted. The CDR3 runs to 15 residues. V dropped 0 bases and J dropped 0 bases, with 8 bases sitting between them. Germline V gives CDR1 MNHEY, CDR2 SMNVEV (reference sequence). Unique molecular identifiers tagged every individual TCR cDNA molecule. Via MiXCR, TCRdb re-called the 5' RACE reads, giving one row per CDR3 protein. The sample lists around 89,000 distinct CDR3 sequences, approximately 12% occurring once. The sample here was PBMCs, taken at surgery. The chain combines TRBV27 with TRBJ1-1; D gene ambiguous. This TCR was recovered from a male donor with early-stage non-small cell lung cancer. The CDR3 region is CASSLSMTVNTEAFF. As DNA, the CDR3 is TGTGCCAGCAGTTTATCGATGACCGTGAACACTGAAGCTTTCTTT.